These T cell receptor beta chains were read from a single sample in a study of T cell responses to AZD1222 COVID-19 vaccine. Generated by immunoSEQ multiplex PCR, the TCRdb table keeps only in-frame clones and is missing some. The data show 150,000 to 200,000 clones, with roughly nine tenths seen just once and 1.1% held by the top ten. The input for sequencing was peripheral blood, taken 28 days after the second AZD1222 dose. All receptors derive from an adult who received the AZD1222 COVID-19 vaccine. Each CDR3 is given with its conserved first and last residue. A D gene is named only where the DNA matches it firmly. A row's size may be missing; if present it is once, few, many or a size class.

J gene: TRBJ1-1; D gene: .; clone size: .; V gene: TRBV6-5; CDR3 protein: CASRLGLPNTEAFF; CDR3 DNA: TGTGCCAGCAGATTAGGACTGCCGAACACTGAAGCTTTCTTT
J gene: TRBJ2-5; D gene: .; clone size: .; V gene: TRBV5-1; CDR3 protein: CASSFRGAGGETQYF; CDR3 DNA: TGCGCCAGCAGCTTTCGGGGGGCCGGGGGGGAGACCCAGTACTTC
J gene: TRBJ1-1; D gene: .; clone size: .; V gene: TRBV4-1; CDR3 protein: CASSQGVQAGAGNTEAFF; CDR3 DNA: TGCGCCAGCAGCCAAGGCGTTCAGGCTGGGGCGGGGAACACTGAAGCTTTCTTT
J gene: TRBJ1-2; D gene: .; clone size: .; V gene: TRBV20-1; CDR3 protein: CSASSGLGGYTF; CDR3 DNA: TGCAGTGCTAGTTCGGGGCTGGGCGGCTACACCTTC
J gene: TRBJ1-2; D gene: .; clone size: .; V gene: TRBV7-9; CDR3 protein: CASSLGGREIGYTF; CDR3 DNA: TGTGCCAGCAGCTTGGGAGGTCGAGAAATAGGCTACACCTTC
J gene: TRBJ2-5; D gene: TRBD2; clone size: many; V gene: TRBV4-2; CDR3 protein: CASSQERGGQETQYF; CDR3 DNA: TGTGCCAGCAGCCAAGAGCGGGGGGGCCAAGAGACCCAGTACTTC
J gene: TRBJ2-1; D gene: .; clone size: once; V gene: TRBV12-3/TRBV12-4; CDR3 protein: CASSLAPTGEQFF; CDR3 DNA: TGTGCCAGCAGTTTAGCGCCAACAGGTGAGCAGTTCTTC
J gene: TRBJ1-4; D gene: TRBD1; clone size: .; V gene: TRBV7-9; CDR3 protein: CASSLGQGGLDEKLFF; CDR3 DNA: TGTGCCAGCAGCTTAGGCCAGGGGGGGCTGGATGAAAAACTGTTTTTT
J gene: TRBJ2-7; D gene: .; clone size: .; V gene: TRBV6-6; CDR3 protein: CASTLRDEQYF; CDR3 DNA: TGTGCCAGCACCTTGCGGGACGAGCAGTACTTC
J gene: TRBJ1-2; D gene: .; clone size: .; V gene: TRBV27; CDR3 protein: CASSLAQGGSYGYTF; CDR3 DNA: TGTGCCAGCAGTCTTGCCCAGGGTGGCAGCTATGGCTACACCTTC
J gene: TRBJ1-5; D gene: .; clone size: .; V gene: TRBV27; CDR3 protein: CASSSGVLNINQPQHF; CDR3 DNA: TGTGCCAGCAGTTCCGGAGTCCTTAATATCAATCAGCCCCAGCATTTT
J gene: TRBJ1-4; D gene: TRBD1; clone size: .; V gene: TRBV11-2; CDR3 protein: CASSRDSNEKLFF; CDR3 DNA: TGTGCCAGCAGTAGGGACAGTAATGAAAAACTGTTTTTT
J gene: TRBJ1-1; D gene: .; clone size: once; V gene: TRBV2; CDR3 protein: CASSDRPGTEAFF; CDR3 DNA: TGTGCCAGCAGTGATCGGCCGGGAACTGAAGCTTTCTTT
J gene: TRBJ2-6; D gene: .; clone size: .; V gene: TRBV29-1; CDR3 protein: CSPRQAYDSGANVLTF; CDR3 DNA: TGCAGCCCGAGACAGGCCTACGACTCTGGGGCCAACGTCCTGACTTTC
J gene: TRBJ2-7; D gene: TRBD2; clone size: .; V gene: TRBV2; CDR3 protein: CASSGQGLGYEQYF; CDR3 DNA: TGTGCCAGCAGTGGGCAGGGACTAGGCTACGAGCAGTACTTC
J gene: TRBJ1-2; D gene: .; clone size: .; V gene: TRBV29-1; CDR3 protein: CSVESPGKSYYGYTF; CDR3 DNA: TGCAGCGTTGAAAGTCCAGGAAAATCTTACTATGGCTACACCTTC
J gene: TRBJ1-2; D gene: .; clone size: .; V gene: TRBV3-1/TRBV3-2; CDR3 protein: CASSQVRGGYTF; CDR3 DNA: TGTGCCAGCAGCCAAGTACGGGGGGGCTACACCTTC
J gene: TRBJ2-2; D gene: TRBD2; clone size: .; V gene: TRBV11-3; CDR3 protein: CASSPRPTSGVSTGELFF; CDR3 DNA: TGTGCCAGCAGCCCCCGCCCCACTAGCGGGGTGAGCACCGGGGAGCTGTTTTTT
J gene: TRBJ2-4; D gene: TRBD2; clone size: .; V gene: TRBV7-9; CDR3 protein: CAATNLRLAGKNIQYF; CDR3 DNA: TGTGCCGCCACCAACCTCCGATTAGCGGGGAAAAACATTCAGTACTTC
J gene: TRBJ2-7; D gene: .; clone size: few; V gene: TRBV3-1/TRBV3-2; CDR3 protein: CASSQGSSYEQYF; CDR3 DNA: TGTGCCAGCAGCCAAGGGAGCTCCTACGAGCAGTACTTC
J gene: TRBJ1-2; D gene: .; clone size: once; V gene: TRBV6-1; CDR3 protein: CASSEGRTNNYGYTF; CDR3 DNA: TGTGCCAGCAGTGAAGGGCGGACCAACAACTATGGCTACACCTTC
J gene: TRBJ1-3; D gene: .; clone size: once; V gene: TRBV7-9; CDR3 protein: CASSGRGVPGNTIYF; CDR3 DNA: TGTGCCAGCAGCGGCAGGGGTGTTCCTGGAAACACCATATATTTT
J gene: TRBJ1-1; D gene: .; clone size: .; V gene: TRBV5-1; CDR3 protein: CASSLAAGANTEAFF; CDR3 DNA: TGCGCCAGCAGCTTGGCTGCAGGGGCGAACACTGAAGCTTTCTTT
J gene: TRBJ2-5; D gene: TRBD1; clone size: .; V gene: TRBV27; CDR3 protein: CASSTPGTEDQETQYF; CDR3 DNA: TGTGCCAGCAGTACCCCCGGGACAGAGGATCAAGAGACCCAGTACTTC
J gene: TRBJ1-2; D gene: .; clone size: .; V gene: TRBV6-5; CDR3 protein: CASRTGPLYGYTF; CDR3 DNA: TGTGCCAGCAGAACAGGGCCTTTATATGGCTACACCTTC
J gene: TRBJ1-1; D gene: TRBD1; clone size: .; V gene: TRBV6-6; CDR3 protein: CASSYSTGTEAFF; CDR3 DNA: TGTGCCAGCAGTTACTCGACAGGGACTGAAGCTTTCTTT
J gene: TRBJ1-1; D gene: TRBD1; clone size: .; V gene: TRBV10-2; CDR3 protein: CASKVRQGDPPTEAFF; CDR3 DNA: TGCGCCAGCAAGGTTAGGCAGGGGGACCCCCCCACTGAAGCTTTCTTT
J gene: TRBJ1-5; D gene: .; clone size: .; V gene: TRBV28; CDR3 protein: CASRPSSSNQPQHF; CDR3 DNA: TGTGCCAGCAGACCGTCTAGTAGCAATCAGCCCCAGCATTTT
J gene: TRBJ1-1; D gene: .; clone size: .; V gene: TRBV6-5; CDR3 protein: CASSYSRGLDTEAFF; CDR3 DNA: TGTGCCAGCAGTTACTCGAGGGGACTTGACACTGAAGCTTTCTTT
J gene: TRBJ2-6; D gene: .; clone size: .; V gene: TRBV6-6; CDR3 protein: CASSYYQSSGANVLTF; CDR3 DNA: TGTGCCAGCAGTTACTATCAGAGCTCTGGGGCCAACGTCCTGACTTTC
J gene: TRBJ2-3; D gene: .; clone size: .; V gene: TRBV27; CDR3 protein: CASKHTGDTQYF; CDR3 DNA: TGTGCCAGCAAACACACGGGGGATACGCAGTATTTT
J gene: TRBJ1-5; D gene: TRBD1; clone size: .; V gene: TRBV2; CDR3 protein: CATSGTGNQPQHF; CDR3 DNA: TGTGCCACCTCCGGGACAGGGAATCAGCCCCAGCATTTT
J gene: TRBJ1-2; D gene: .; clone size: .; V gene: TRBV7-9; CDR3 protein: CASSPMLGGRDGYTF; CDR3 DNA: TGTGCCAGCAGCCCCATGCTGGGAGGGAGGGATGGCTACACCTTC
J gene: TRBJ1-5; D gene: TRBD1; clone size: .; V gene: TRBV12-5; CDR3 protein: CASGLGTGDGNQPQHF; CDR3 DNA: TGTGCTAGTGGTTTGGGGACAGGGGATGGCAATCAGCCCCAGCATTTT
J gene: TRBJ2-3; D gene: .; clone size: .; V gene: TRBV4-2; CDR3 protein: CASSQGGENTQYF; CDR3 DNA: TGTGCCAGCAGCCAAGGCGGGGAGAATACGCAGTATTTT
J gene: TRBJ1-2; D gene: .; clone size: .; V gene: TRBV9; CDR3 protein: CASSASQTTGDYGYTF; CDR3 DNA: TGTGCCAGCAGCGCCTCCCAAACGACAGGAGACTATGGCTACACCTTC
J gene: TRBJ1-3; D gene: .; clone size: .; V gene: TRBV11-2; CDR3 protein: CASSFSDGHSGNTIYF; CDR3 DNA: TGTGCCAGCAGCTTTTCGGACGGACACTCTGGAAACACCATATATTTT
J gene: TRBJ1-2; D gene: TRBD1; clone size: .; V gene: TRBV5-4; CDR3 protein: CASSLAGGNYGYTF; CDR3 DNA: TGTGCCAGCAGCTTGGCAGGGGGGAACTATGGCTACACCTTC
J gene: TRBJ1-1; D gene: .; clone size: .; V gene: TRBV7-9; CDR3 protein: CASSLVGTQNTEAFF; CDR3 DNA: TGTGCCAGCAGCTTAGTTGGGACTCAAAACACTGAAGCTTTCTTT
J gene: TRBJ1-1; D gene: .; clone size: few; V gene: TRBV10-3; CDR3 protein: CAISGEMNTEAFF; CDR3 DNA: TGTGCCATCAGTGGTGAGATGAACACTGAAGCTTTCTTT
J gene: TRBJ2-2; D gene: TRBD1; clone size: once; V gene: TRBV6-1; CDR3 protein: CASSERQGAVGELFF; CDR3 DNA: TGTGCCAGCAGTGAAAGACAGGGGGCGGTCGGGGAGCTGTTTTTT
J gene: TRBJ2-3; D gene: TRBD2; clone size: .; V gene: TRBV7-6; CDR3 protein: CASSPTSGLTDTQYF; CDR3 DNA: TGTGCCAGCAGCCCGACTAGCGGACTCACAGATACGCAGTATTTT
J gene: TRBJ1-5; D gene: TRBD1; clone size: once; V gene: TRBV19; CDR3 protein: CASNGQGGNQPQHF; CDR3 DNA: TGTGCCAGTAATGGACAGGGCGGCAATCAGCCCCAGCATTTT
J gene: TRBJ1-1; D gene: TRBD1; clone size: .; V gene: TRBV19; CDR3 protein: CASSNGTGFNTEAFF; CDR3 DNA: TGTGCCAGTAGTAACGGGACAGGATTTAACACTGAAGCTTTCTTT
J gene: TRBJ1-1; D gene: .; clone size: .; V gene: TRBV6-2/TRBV6-3; CDR3 protein: CASSPDPPNTEAFF; CDR3 DNA: TGTGCCAGCAGTCCAGACCCTCCGAACACTGAAGCTTTCTTT